These 9 T cell receptor beta chains were sequenced from one sample in a study of T-cell memory formation after mild COVID-19. TCRdb reprocessed the 5' RACE reads with MiXCR, giving one entry per CDR3 protein. The table shows roughly 240,000 distinct CDR3 sequences, with around 15% occurring only once. The sample was PBMCs or a T cell subset sorted from them (not recorded which). The receptors here all came from a man aged 18 to 29 who had mild COVID-19 (a few samples of this study predate the infection). Cell type and time point are not known.

This sequence joins TRBV7-8 and TRBJ2-7; 7 bases match TRBD2. This CDR3 spans 15 amino acids. V shed 6 bases, J shed 3 bases, and the junction held 11 bases outside the gene matches. Germline V gene data show CDR1 as SGHVS and CDR2 as FQNEAQ. The CDR3 spells CASRGREGPDYEQYF. The CDR3 DNA is TGTGCCAGCAGGGGGAGGGAGGGCCCAGACTACGAGCAGTACTTC.

The rearrangement joins TRBV6-1 to TRBJ1-5; 7 bases line up with TRBD1. CDR1 is MNHNS, CDR2 SASEGT, per germline. CDR3 size: 15 residues. V shed 4 bases, J shed 5 bases, and the junction held 8 bases outside the gene matches. The CDR3 reads CASSGLTGLDQPQHF. As DNA, the CDR3 is TGTGCCAGCAGTGGATTGACAGGGTTGGATCAGCCCCAGCATTTT.

The rearrangement links TRBV19 to TRBJ1-1, with unresolved D. CDR3 size: 14 residues. Trimming pared 5 bases from V and 4 bases from J, leaving 14 bases between. Germline values: CDR1 LNHDA, CDR2 SQIVND (reference sequence). The CDR3 DNA reads TGTGCCAGTAGTCTTGACCGTCTTCCCACTGAAGCTTTCTTT. It encodes CASSLDRLPTEAFF. Full variable domain (rest looked up from reference TRBV19 and TRBJ1-1): DGGITQSPKYLFRKEGQNVTLSCEQNLNHDAMYWYRQDPGQGLRLIYYSQIVNDFQKGDIAEGYSVSREKKESFPLTVTSAQKNPTAFYLCASSLDRLPTEAFFGQGTRLTVV.

In this sample, this clonotype turned up a few times. V and J are TRBV2 and TRBJ2-5; 9 bases map to TRBD2. This CDR3 spans 15 amino acids. V dropped 3 bases and J dropped 2; count of bases not matched to a gene: 4. The germline V gene has CDR1 SNHLY and CDR2 FYNNEI. CDR3 sequence (DNA): TGTGCCAGCAGTGAGTCTAGCGGGGCGCAAGAGACCCAGTACTTC. Amino acids: CASSESSGAQETQYF.

This clonotype has only a few counts. V usage is TRBV4-3 and J usage is TRBJ2-3; 8 bases are shared with TRBD2. This CDR3 region has 15 residues. V lost 0 bases, J lost 5 bases, and 4 bases stayed unmatched. Germline CDR1 LGHNA, CDR2 YSLEER. CDR3 DNA sequence: TGCGCCAGCAGCCAAGAGGGACTAGTCGAAGATACGCAGTATTTT. Protein: CASSQEGLVEDTQYF.

The V gene is TRBV11-2, the J gene TRBJ2-3, with no clear D. The CDR3 extends over 15 amino acids. The germline CDR1 and CDR2 sequences are SGHAT and FQNNGV. V dropped 5 bases and J dropped 3 bases, with 15 bases sitting between them. The chain's CDR3 is CASSPLSPGTDTQYF. CDR3 nucleotide sequence: TGTGCCAGCAGCCCTCTAAGCCCCGGTACAGATACGCAGTATTTT. Based on the CDR3 plus reference TRBV11-2 and TRBJ2-3, the full variable domain is EAGVAQSPRYKIIEKRQSVAFWCNPISGHATLYWYQQILGQGPKLLIQFQNNGVVDDSQLPKDRFSAERLKGVDSTLKIQPAKLEDSAVYLCASSPLSPGTDTQYFGPGTRLTVL.

This chain uses TRBV15 with TRBJ1-1; weak D call: TRBD1 (5 bases). The V gene lost 3 bases and the J gene lost 0 bases, with 14 bases spanning the gap. The CDR3 length is 16 residues. Germline V CDR1 and CDR2: LNHNV, YYDKDF (reference sequence). The CDR3 spells CATSRGTDSMNTEAFF. CDR3 coding DNA: TGTGCCACCAGCAGGGGTACTGACAGCATGAACACTGAAGCTTTCTTT.

The rearrangement uses TRBV7-9 and TRBJ2-3; 8 positions match TRBD1. The V and J ends lost 4 bases and 2 bases, in that order; junction bases with no gene match: 11. Germline V gives CDR1 SEHNR, CDR2 FQNEAQ (reference sequence). The CDR3 extends over 17 amino acids. The CDR3 protein is CASSSSPGQGFTDTQYF. CDR3 bases: TGTGCCAGCAGCTCTTCTCCCGGACAGGGATTCACAGATACGCAGTATTTT.

This clonotype was seen repeatedly, ten times or more. The chain has TRBV11-2 and TRBJ2-5, with 7 bases that match TRBD1. The CDR3 is 13 amino acids. V was clipped by 5 bases and J by 5 bases; unmatched bases: 5. Germline V gene lookup returns CDR1 SGHAT and CDR2 FQNNGV. This CDR3 reads CASSRDREETQYF. In DNA form, the CDR3 reads TGTGCCAGCAGCCGCGACAGGGAGGAGACCCAGTACTTC.